Listed below are T cell receptor beta chains from one sample, sequenced in a study of graft-versus-host responses after intestinal transplantation. Sequencing used immunoSEQ multiplex PCR; TCRdb keeps in-frame clones, though not all of them. The profile shows around 18,000 clones, approximately 95% of them singletons. The sample was PBMCs, taken 23 days after intestinal transplant. The origin of the receptors is a human patient who received an intestinal transplant, so some T cells may come from the graft donor. Both conserved end residues are part of each CDR3. D genes are given only for firm matches. Only part of the rows carry a size: once, few, many, or a class if the clone is expanded.

j_call,clone_size,v_call,d_call,cdr3_nt,cdr3_aa
TRBJ2-5,NA,TRBV27,NA,TGTGCCAGCAGTCGAAACCCCGGGTCGGTGACCCAGTACTTC,CASSRNPGSVTQYF
TRBJ1-1,NA,TRBV7-9,NA,TGTGCCAGCAGCTTAGGGGTTCCCACTGAAGCTTTCTTT,CASSLGVPTEAFF
TRBJ1-2,NA,TRBV6-1,NA,TGTGCCAGCAGTGAAGACCCAGGCAGATTAAACTATGGCTACACCTTC,CASSEDPGRLNYGYTF
TRBJ1-2,NA,TRBV6-5,NA,TGTGCCAGCACGGCAGGCCCCTACTATGGCTACACCTTC,CASTAGPYYGYTF
TRBJ2-2,NA,TRBV6-5,NA,TGTGCCAGCAGTTACTCGAATAGGGGAGGAACCGGGGAGCTGTTTTTT,CASSYSNRGGTGELFF
TRBJ2-7,NA,TRBV25-1,NA,TGTGCCAGCAGTGATGGGGGGTTCTCCTACGAGCAGTACTTC,CASSDGGFSYEQYF
TRBJ1-1,once,TRBV7-9,NA,TGTGCCAGCAGTCTCGTCATGAACACTGAAGCTTTCTTT,CASSLVMNTEAFF
TRBJ2-7,NA,TRBV7-2,NA,TGTGCCAGCAGCTTAAGGTCCTGGGGTCTAACCTACGAGCAGTACTTC,CASSLRSWGLTYEQYF
TRBJ2-1,once,TRBV19,TRBD2,TGTGCCAGTAAGGAGGGCGGCGGGAGGGCTCTTTACAATGAGCAGTTCTTC,CASKEGGGRALYNEQFF
TRBJ1-1,NA,TRBV5-1,TRBD1,TGCGCCAGTAACCCCGGGACAGGGGTTACTGAAGCTTTCTTT,CASNPGTGVTEAFF